The clone carrying this T cell receptor (beta chain) was detected only a few times. Its antigen is as yet unknown. Findings and limits, study-wide: Tumor memory CD4+ T cell TCR gene usage clustered with blood and lymph node memory CD4+ cells and lymph node naive CD4+ cells.

This CDR3 is built from 19 residues. The V gene end was trimmed by 1 base and the J gene end by 5 bases; junction bases not matched to a gene: 12. MiXCR was run by TCRdb on the 5' RACE reads, yielding one entry per CDR3 protein. Of some 9,800 distinct CDR3 sequences in the sample, 25% are singletons; the top ten hold about 3.4%. The sorted Tregs were CD4+CD25+CD127-/low cells. This TCR was recovered from a female donor with breast cancer. J is TRBJ1-5 and V is TRBV12-3 or TRBV12-4; 12 bases match TRBD1. The sample taken for sequencing was Tregs sorted from blood. CDR3 sequence: CASSLGAGTGGPHDQPQHF. The CDR3 DNA is TGTGCCAGCAGTTTAGGGGCCGGGACAGGGGGCCCTCATGATCAGCCCCAGCATTTT.